This entry concerns a single TCR beta chain. The sample comes from a study of neoadjuvant anti-PD-1 for oral cavity cancer. The time point denotes: after neoadjuvant nivolumab, at surgical resection. V gave up 7 bases and J gave up 0 bases; unmatched junction bases: 3. Germline values: CDR1 SNHLY, CDR2 FYNNEI. This CDR3 is built from 14 residues. Clones were sequenced by immunoSEQ multiplex PCR, and TCRdb holds only the in-frame ones, with some missing. This sample has 10,000 to 15,000 clones; less than 80% occur once, and the top ten carry around 2.6%. This specimen consisted of PBMCs, obtained after nivolumab (anti-PD-1) treatment. The receptor's source is a person between 40 and 80 years old with oral cavity squamous cell carcinoma. The chain links TRBV2 to TRBJ2-3, with 8 positions matching TRBD1. The CDR3 spells CASTNRGSTDTQYF. Written as DNA, the CDR3 is TGTGCCAGCACGAACAGGGGGAGCACAGATACGCAGTATTTT.